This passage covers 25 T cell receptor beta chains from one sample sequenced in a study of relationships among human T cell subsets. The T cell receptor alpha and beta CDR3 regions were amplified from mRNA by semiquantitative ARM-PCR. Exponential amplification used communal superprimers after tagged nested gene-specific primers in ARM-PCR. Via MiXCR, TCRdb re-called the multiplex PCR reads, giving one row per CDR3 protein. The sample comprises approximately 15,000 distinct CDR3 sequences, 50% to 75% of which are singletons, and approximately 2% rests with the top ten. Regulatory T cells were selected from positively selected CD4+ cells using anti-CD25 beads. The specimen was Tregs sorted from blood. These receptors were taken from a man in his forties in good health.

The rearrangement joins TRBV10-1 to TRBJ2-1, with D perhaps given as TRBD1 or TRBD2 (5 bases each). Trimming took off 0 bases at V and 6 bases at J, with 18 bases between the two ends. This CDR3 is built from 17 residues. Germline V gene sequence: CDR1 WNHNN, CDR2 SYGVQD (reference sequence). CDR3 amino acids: CASSESRYPGRANEQFF. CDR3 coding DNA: TGCGCCAGCAGTGAGTCGCGGTATCCGGGACGGGCCAATGAGCAGTTCTTC.

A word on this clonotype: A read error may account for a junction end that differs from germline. The DNA of the CDR3 is TGTGCCACCAGTGAGTCGCCTAGCAGTGAGCAGTTCTTC. It codes for CATSESPSSEQFF. The chain couples TRBV10-3 to TRBJ2-1, with D tentatively TRBD2 (5 bases). The CDR3 length is 13 residues. Looked up from germline, CDR1 is ENHRY and CDR2 is SYGVKD.

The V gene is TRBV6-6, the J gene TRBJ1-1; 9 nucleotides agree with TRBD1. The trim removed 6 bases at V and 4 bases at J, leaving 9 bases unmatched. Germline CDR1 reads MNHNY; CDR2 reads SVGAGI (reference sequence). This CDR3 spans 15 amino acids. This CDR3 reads CASSRGTGKPTEAFF. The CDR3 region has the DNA TGTGCCAGCAGCCGAGGGACAGGGAAACCCACTGAAGCTTTCTTT.

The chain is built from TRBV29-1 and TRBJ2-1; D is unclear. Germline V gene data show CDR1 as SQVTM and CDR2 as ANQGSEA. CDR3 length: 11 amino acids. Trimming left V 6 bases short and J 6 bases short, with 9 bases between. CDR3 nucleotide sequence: TGCAGCGTAGCGCTCTCCAATGAGCAGTTCTTC. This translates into CSVALSNEQFF.

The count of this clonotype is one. This CDR3 reads CASSFMRGRWGKYEQYF. CDR3 DNA sequence: TGTGCCAGCAGTTTCATGCGGGGCAGGTGGGGAAAATACGAGCAGTACTTC. This chain joins TRBV12-3 or TRBV12-4 and TRBJ2-7; weak D call: TRBD2 (6 bases). The CDR3 contains 17 residues. V was shortened by 3 bases and J by 4 bases, with 22 bases between the two germline ends.

DNA for the CDR3: TGCGCCAGCAGCCCCGGACACGGAGATAGCAATCAGCCCCAGCATTTT. Its translation is CASSPGHGDSNQPQHF. The V call is TRBV5-1, the J call TRBJ1-5, with D possibly TRBD1 on 5 matching bases. Per the germline V gene, CDR1 is SGHRS and CDR2 is YFSETQ. V lost 4 bases, J lost 0 bases, and 14 bases lay in between. CDR3 length: 16 residues.

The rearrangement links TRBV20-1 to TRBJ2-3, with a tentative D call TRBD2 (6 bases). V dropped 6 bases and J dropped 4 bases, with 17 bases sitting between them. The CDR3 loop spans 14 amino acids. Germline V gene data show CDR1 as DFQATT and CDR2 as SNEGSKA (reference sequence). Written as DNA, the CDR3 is TGCAGTGCGGAATCGGGGACTCAGCCAGATACGCAGTATTTT. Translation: CSAESGTQPDTQYF.

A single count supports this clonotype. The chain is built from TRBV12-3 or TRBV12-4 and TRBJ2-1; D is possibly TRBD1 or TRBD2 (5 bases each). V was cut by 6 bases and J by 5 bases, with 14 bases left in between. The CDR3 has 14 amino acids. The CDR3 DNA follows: TGTGCCAGCAGGACCTTGGGACCTAACAATGAGCAGTTCTTC. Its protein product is CASRTLGPNNEQFF.

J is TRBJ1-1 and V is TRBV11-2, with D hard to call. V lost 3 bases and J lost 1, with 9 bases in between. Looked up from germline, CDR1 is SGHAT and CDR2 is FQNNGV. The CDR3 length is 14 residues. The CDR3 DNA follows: TGTGCCAGCAGCTTTCCCCAGAGGAACACTGAAGCTTTCTTT. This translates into CASSFPQRNTEAFF.

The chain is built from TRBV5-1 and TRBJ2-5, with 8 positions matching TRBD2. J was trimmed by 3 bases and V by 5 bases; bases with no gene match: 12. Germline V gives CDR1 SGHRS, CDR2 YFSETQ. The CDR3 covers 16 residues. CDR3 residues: CASRWVLAGRKETQYF. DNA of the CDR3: TGCGCCAGCAGATGGGTTCTAGCGGGCCGGAAAGAGACCCAGTACTTC.

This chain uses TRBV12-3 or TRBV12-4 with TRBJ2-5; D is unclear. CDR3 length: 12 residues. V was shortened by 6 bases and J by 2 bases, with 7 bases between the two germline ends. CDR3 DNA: TGTGCCAGCAGCCTGGAACAAGAGACCCAGTACTTC. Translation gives CASSLEQETQYF.

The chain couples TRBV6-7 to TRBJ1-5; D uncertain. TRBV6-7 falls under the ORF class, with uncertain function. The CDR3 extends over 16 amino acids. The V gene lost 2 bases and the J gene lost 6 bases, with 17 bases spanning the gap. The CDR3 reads CASSYPNAVGRQPQHF. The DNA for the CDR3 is TGTGCCAGCAGTTACCCCAACGCGGTCGGGCGTCAGCCCCAGCATTTT.

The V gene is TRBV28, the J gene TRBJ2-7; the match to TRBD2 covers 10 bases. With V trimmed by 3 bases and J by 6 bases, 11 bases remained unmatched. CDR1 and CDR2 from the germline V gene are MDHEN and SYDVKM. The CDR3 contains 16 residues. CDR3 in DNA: TGTGCCAGCAGTTTTTCGTCTAGCGGGAGATTTGGCGAGCAGTACTTC. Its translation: CASSFSSSGRFGEQYF. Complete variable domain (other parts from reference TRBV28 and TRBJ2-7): DVKVTQSSRYLVKRTGEKVFLECVQDMDHENMFWYRQDPGLGLRLIYFSYDVKMKEKGDIPEGYSVSREKKERFSLILESASTNQTSMYLCASSFSSSGRFGEQYFGPGTRLTVT.

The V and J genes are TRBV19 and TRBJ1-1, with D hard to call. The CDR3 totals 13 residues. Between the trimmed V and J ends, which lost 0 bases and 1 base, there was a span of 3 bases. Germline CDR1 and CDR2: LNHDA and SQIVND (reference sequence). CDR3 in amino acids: CASSIEENTEAFF. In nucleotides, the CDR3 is TGTGCCAGTAGTATAGAAGAGAACACTGAAGCTTTCTTT. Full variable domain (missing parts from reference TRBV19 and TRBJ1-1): DGGITQSPKYLFRKEGQNVTLSCEQNLNHDAMYWYRQDPGQGLRLIYYSQIVNDFQKGDIAEGYSVSREKKESFPLTVTSAQKNPTAFYLCASSIEENTEAFFGQGTRLTVV.

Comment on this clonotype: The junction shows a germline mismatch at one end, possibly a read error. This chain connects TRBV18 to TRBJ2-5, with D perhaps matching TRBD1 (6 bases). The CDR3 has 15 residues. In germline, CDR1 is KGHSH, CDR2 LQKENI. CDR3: CTSSPLAGVEETQYF. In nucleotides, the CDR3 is TGTACCAGCTCACCACTTGCAGGGGTGGAGGAGACCCAGTACTTC. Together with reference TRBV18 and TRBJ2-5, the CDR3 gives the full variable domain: NAGVMQNPRHLVRRRGQEARLRCSPMKGHSHVYWYRQLPEEGLKFMVYLQKENIIDESGMPKERFSAEFPKEGPSILRIQQVVRGDSAAYFCTSSPLAGVEETQYFGPGTRLLVL.

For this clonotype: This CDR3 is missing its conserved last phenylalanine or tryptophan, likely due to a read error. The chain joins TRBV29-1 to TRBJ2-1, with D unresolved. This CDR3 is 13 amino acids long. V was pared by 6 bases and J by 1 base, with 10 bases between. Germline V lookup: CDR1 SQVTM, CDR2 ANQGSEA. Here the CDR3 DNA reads TGCAGCGTCGGAGTCGGGTCCTACAATGAGCAGTTCCTC. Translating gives CSVGVGSYNEQFL.

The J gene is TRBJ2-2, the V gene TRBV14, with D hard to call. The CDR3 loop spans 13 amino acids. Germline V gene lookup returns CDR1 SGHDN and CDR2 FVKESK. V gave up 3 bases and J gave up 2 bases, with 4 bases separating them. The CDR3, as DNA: TGTGCCAGCAGCCACAGAAACACCGGGGAGCTGTTTTTT. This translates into CASSHRNTGELFF.

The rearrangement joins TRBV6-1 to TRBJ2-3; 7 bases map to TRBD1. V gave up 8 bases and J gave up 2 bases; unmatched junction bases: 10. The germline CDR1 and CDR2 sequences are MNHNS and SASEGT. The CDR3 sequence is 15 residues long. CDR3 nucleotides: TGTGCCAGCTCAGGGACAGCTATAACCACAGATACGCAGTATTTT. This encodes CASSGTAITTDTQYF.

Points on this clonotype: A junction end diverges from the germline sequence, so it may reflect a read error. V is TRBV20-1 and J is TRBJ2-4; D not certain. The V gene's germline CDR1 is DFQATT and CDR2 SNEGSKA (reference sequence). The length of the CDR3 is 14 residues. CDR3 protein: CSATLNLAKNIQYF. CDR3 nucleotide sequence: TGCAGCGCTACCCTTAACCTAGCCAAAAACATTCAGTACTTC.

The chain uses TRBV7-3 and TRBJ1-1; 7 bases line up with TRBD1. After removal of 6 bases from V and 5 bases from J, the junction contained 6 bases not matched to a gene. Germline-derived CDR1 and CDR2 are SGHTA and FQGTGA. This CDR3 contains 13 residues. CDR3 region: CASRPTGRTEAFF. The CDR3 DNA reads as TGTGCCAGCAGGCCGACAGGGAGAACTGAAGCTTTCTTT.

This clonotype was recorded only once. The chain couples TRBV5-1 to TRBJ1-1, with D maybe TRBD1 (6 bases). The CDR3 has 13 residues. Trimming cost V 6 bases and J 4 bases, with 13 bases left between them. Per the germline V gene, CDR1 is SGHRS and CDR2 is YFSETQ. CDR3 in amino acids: CASTAPGATEAFF. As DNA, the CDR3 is TGCGCCAGCACCGCCCCGGGGGCCACTGAAGCTTTCTTT. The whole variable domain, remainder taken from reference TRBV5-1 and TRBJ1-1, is KAGVTQTPRYLIKTRGQQVTLSCSPISGHRSVSWYQQTPGQGLQFLFEYFSETQRNKGNFPGRFSGRQFSNSRSEMNVSTLELGDSALYLCASTAPGATEAFFGQGTRLTVV.

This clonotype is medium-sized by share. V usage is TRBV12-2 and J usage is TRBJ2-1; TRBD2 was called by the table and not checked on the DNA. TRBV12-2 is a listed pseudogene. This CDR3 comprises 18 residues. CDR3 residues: CASRLGSKREGFYNEQFF. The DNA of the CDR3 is TGTGCAAGTCGCTTGGGATCCAAGCGGGAGGGTTTTTACAATGAGCAGTTCTTC.

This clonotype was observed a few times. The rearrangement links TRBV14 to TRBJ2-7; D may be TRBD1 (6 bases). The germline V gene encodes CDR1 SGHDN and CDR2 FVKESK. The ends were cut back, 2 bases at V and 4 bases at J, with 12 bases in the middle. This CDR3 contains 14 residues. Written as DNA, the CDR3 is TGTGCCAGCAGCCAATTAACAGGGAAATACGAGCAGTACTTC. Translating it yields CASSQLTGKYEQYF.

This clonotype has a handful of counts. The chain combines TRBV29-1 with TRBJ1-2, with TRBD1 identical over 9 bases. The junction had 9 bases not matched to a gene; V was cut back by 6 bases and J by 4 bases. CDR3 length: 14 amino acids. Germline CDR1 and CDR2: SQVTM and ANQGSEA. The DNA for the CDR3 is TGCAGCGTCGAGACAGGGGGGAGGGCCTATGGCTACACCTTC. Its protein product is CSVETGGRAYGYTF.

The CDR3 sequence: CAWSGGTGAEDEAFF. CDR3 nucleotides: TGTGCCTGGAGTGGAGGGACAGGGGCAGAGGATGAAGCTTTCTTT. The chain couples TRBV30 to TRBJ1-1, with 10 bases identical to TRBD1. V lost 1 base and J lost 7; bases outside the gene matches: 9. Germline CDR1 reads GTSNPN; CDR2 reads SVGIG (reference sequence). The CDR3 is made up of 15 amino acids.